A single sample is the source of the 7 T cell receptor beta chains below, sequenced in a study of T cells in Graves' hyperthyroidism and ophthalmopathy. Researchers took RNA transcripts and amplified the TCR beta CDR3 regions from them. Carried out on the TCR CDR3, a first-round RT-PCR used the HTBI primer set. Each CDR3 protein is one row after TCRdb ran MiXCR on the multiplex PCR reads. The sample comprises some 620,000 distinct CDR3 sequences, about a sixth of which are singletons, and around 4% rests with the top ten. Sequenced material: blood. Receptors originate from a woman in her 30s with Graves' hyperthyroidism.

This clonotype was counted only a few times. The chain is built from TRBV4-2 and TRBJ2-5; TRBD1 is a possible D gene (6 bases). This CDR3 contains 15 residues. V lost 4 bases, J lost 2 bases, and 14 bases lay in between. CDR1 is LGHNA and CDR2 is YNFKEQ in the germline V gene. This CDR3 is CASSPGLDSQETQYF. The CDR3 nucleotides read TGTGCCAGCAGCCCCGGGTTGGACAGTCAAGAGACCCAGTACTTC.

The sample holds a few counts of this clonotype. One end of the junction varies from germline; a read error may be responsible. The V call is TRBV12-3 or TRBV12-4, the J call TRBJ2-2; D gene ambiguous. The CDR3 has 15 residues. As DNA, the CDR3 is TGTGCCAGCAGGGACCGAAATAGGAACACAGGGGAGCTGTTTTTT. Translating gives CASRDRNRNTGELFF.

In this sample, this clonotype turned up many times. This chain joins TRBV30 and TRBJ2-1, with TRBD2 identical over 7 bases. The CDR3 loop spans 13 amino acids. From germline, CDR1 is GTSNPN and CDR2 SVGIG (reference sequence). V shed 2 bases, J shed 7 bases, and the junction held 5 bases outside the gene matches. CDR3 sequence: CAWSWSGANEQFF. CDR3 in DNA: TGTGCCTGGAGTTGGAGCGGGGCTAATGAGCAGTTCTTC. The whole variable domain, filled in from reference TRBV30 and TRBJ2-1, reads SQTIHQWPATLVQPVGSPLSLECTVEGTSNPNLYWYRQAAGRGLQLLFYSVGIGQISSEVPQNLSASRPQDRQFILSSKKLLLSDSGFYLCAWSWSGANEQFFGPGTRLTVL.

This clonotype showed up many times. The rearrangement joins TRBV7-2 to TRBJ2-7; D gene uncertain. Per the germline V gene, CDR1 is SGHTA and CDR2 is FQGNSA. Trimming stripped 1 base from V and 2 bases from J, with 9 bases between. This CDR3 is built from 14 residues. The CDR3 loop is CASSLEDFTYEQYF. CDR3 coding DNA: TGTGCCAGCAGCTTAGAAGATTTTACCTACGAGCAGTACTTC. Full variable domain (missing parts from reference TRBV7-2 and TRBJ2-7): GAGVSQSPSNKVTEKGKDVELRCDPISGHTALYWYRQSLGQGLEFLIYFQGNSAPDKSGLPSDRFSAERTGGSVSTLTIQRTQQEDSAVYLCASSLEDFTYEQYFGPGTRLTVT.

This clonotype has a count of ten or more. DNA for the CDR3: TGTGCCAGCAGCCCGGGACAGTCTTACAATGAGCAGTTCTTC. Amino acids: CASSPGQSYNEQFF. The chain combines TRBV11-1 with TRBJ2-1; TRBD1 aligns across 7 bases. The V gene end was trimmed by 5 bases and the J gene end by 4 bases; junction bases not matched to a gene: 5. The CDR3 spans 14 residues. Germline lookup yields CDR1 SGHAT and CDR2 FQDESV (reference sequence).

CDR3 in amino acids: CASSPTPTSGRPFGEYEQYF. DNA of the CDR3: TGTGCCAGCAGTCCTACCCCGACTAGCGGGAGGCCGTTTGGAGAGTACGAGCAGTACTTC. This chain joins TRBV6-8 and TRBJ2-7, with 13 bases fitting TRBD2. Trimming took 5 bases from V and 4 from J; bases not matched to a gene: 20. This CDR3 comprises 20 residues. Germline assignment: CDR1 MNHGY and CDR2 SAAAGT.

This clonotype appeared many times. CDR3 nucleotide sequence: TGTGCCAGCAGCTCCGGACTAGCGGGGTCCTACGAGCAGTACTTC. As protein: CASSSGLAGSYEQYF. The genes are TRBV13 and TRBJ2-7, with 12 bases identical to TRBD2. Losses at the gene ends were 4 bases for V and 1 base for J; bases not matched to a gene: 2. This CDR3 has 15 residues. Germline loops: CDR1 PRHDT, CDR2 FYEKMQ (reference sequence).